Listed here is a single T cell receptor (beta chain). Its antigen remains unidentified. A far larger clone is a single base away, which makes a read error likely. The data are from a study of prognosis after radiotherapy for stage I lung cancer (dated by TCRdb to the early 2020s). For context, the study as a whole: Between early 2018 and January 2019, 20 or so stage I NSCLC patients were enrolled in Nanjing, China. Several patients had oligometastatic NSCLC after their primary tumor was surgically resected, and roughly 14 patients had newly diagnosed primary stage I lung tumors. All patients were considered medically inoperable, owing to comorbidities in over ten and refusal of surgery in about 7. The cohort included about a dozen men and several women, with a median age of approximately 74 years and a range of 53 to 84 years. Squamous cell carcinoma histology was identified in more than 5 patients, and adenocarcinoma histology was identified in about a dozen patients. SBRT was given in 3 to 5 fractions with a biologically effective dose of at least 100 Gy, using image-guided IMRT or VMAT. No patient received concurrent therapy alongside SBRT. Distant metastases were developed by four of the 19 patients after SBRT, at a median of around seven months, whereas no significant progression was observed in the other 15 patients. This study profiled peripheral blood TCR beta repertoires from stage I NSCLC patients before and after stereotactic body radiotherapy and linked the repertoires to distant failure. The study sequenced approximately 38 blood samples from 19 patients, one before and one after SBRT per patient. Results and caveats for the whole study, not just this receptor: Tumor specificity of expanded TCR clones was not determined. The study was limited by the small cohort and short follow-up, and independent validation of the study findings is required. Unique TCR clone counts fell after SBRT (median around 9,800 before versus about 7,400 after; Wilcoxon paired P=0.011). Post-SBRT Shannon entropy and its change from baseline were lower in patients who developed distant metastases; baseline Shannon entropy was not associated with metastases. None of the reported P values were adjusted for multiple comparisons. Differences in TRBV and TRBJ usage frequencies by metastasis status were reportedly observed in two V genes at baseline and in nine V and two J genes after SBRT.

Two rounds of multiplex PCR were used to amplify the TCR beta CDR3 region from genomic DNA. In the first PCR round, primers specific to each TRBV and TRBJ gene were used, and the primer sequences were filed in Chinese patent CN105087789A. Universal primers were used in the second round of PCR. The Roche High Pure PCR Template Preparation Kit was used to extract genomic DNA from frozen PBMCs. The libraries underwent paired-end sequencing with 151 bp reads on an Illumina HiSeq 3000. Per the source publication's procedure: CutAdapt was used to remove raw reads lacking the multiplex PCR primer sequences. Using PEAR, the high-quality paired reads were merged into contigs. By alignment to reference sequences, MiXCR assigned TRB V, D and J gene segments to each contig. To remove sequencing errors, CDR3 sequences were clustered according to base quality and sequence similarity. Shannon entropy normalized by the natural log of productive TCR sequence number was used as the measure of diversity. Clonality was computed as one minus the ratio of Shannon entropy to the natural log of the number of unique clonotypes. Using the Youden index from ROC curves, the researchers picked the repertoire-metric cut-offs for progression-free survival, and all analyses were carried out in R 3.5.3. TCRdb reran the public reads through fastp at Q25 and MiXCR, keeping productive beta chains. When rows share a CDR3 protein, they turn into one entry using the most common DNA and genes. TCRdb assigned the V and J calls; the authors' analysis was not used. Within this sample are tens of thousands of distinct CDR3 sequences, with roughly 30% of them counted one time only. Around an eighth of the sample goes to the ten largest clones.

All patients had node-negative disease on CT and PET/CT, and none had a history of other malignancies or prior chemotherapy or radiotherapy. At each of two time points, around 6.1 milliliters of peripheral venous blood were collected into EDTA tubes. Ficoll-Paque Plus density-gradient centrifugation was used to isolate PBMCs. Right after collection, samples were placed at -80 degrees C and kept there until analysis. This sequence was found in a donor aged 50 or older with non-small cell lung cancer. The input for sequencing was PBMCs, taken before or after stereotactic body radiation therapy (not recorded which).

The DNA sequence is TGTGCCAGCAGTTTACTGGTCCAATTCTACAATGAGCAGTTCTTC. This encodes CASSLLVQFYNEQFF. The chain uses TRBV6-4 and TRBJ2-1; the D gene is unclear. CDR1 is given as MRHNA and CDR2 as SNTAGT, both from the germline V gene. V and J lose 5 bases and 3 bases, and a span of 14 bases separates them. Including the terminal cysteine and phenylalanine, the CDR3 comprises 15 residues. Of the read, only the CDR3 DNA is kept; its 45 bases are in frame from base 1.